Listed below are T cell receptor beta chains from one sample, sequenced in a study of OX40 agonist ivuxolimab in advanced cancers. The protocol was immunoSEQ multiplex PCR, while the TCRdb copy is restricted to in-frame clones and leaves out a portion. Of more than 50,000 clones in the sample, roughly 85% were seen once. The sequencing here drew on CD4+ or CD8+ T cells sorted from blood, taken in a trial of the OX40 agonist ivuxolimab. These receptors all stem from an adult with an advanced solid tumor such as melanoma, head and neck, liver or kidney cancer. The CDR3 runs from the conserved cysteine through the conserved F or W. The D gene is left open where the match is weak. Clone size is stated in some rows and not others, as once, few, many or a class when expanded.

v_gene	len	d_gene	j_gene	abundance	CDR3aa	CDR3nt
TRBV6-6	14	-	TRBJ1-2	-	CASSYAAQPYGYTF	TGTGCCAGCAGTTACGCCGCCCAGCCTTATGGCTACACCTTC
TRBV6-6	15	TRBD2	TRBJ2-3	-	CASRVAGGSTDTQYF	TGTGCCAGCAGGGTAGCGGGGGGCAGTACAGATACGCAGTATTTT
TRBV11-2	15	TRBD1	TRBJ1-1	-	CASSLVGTGNTEAFF	TGTGCCAGCAGCTTAGTTGGGACAGGGAACACTGAAGCTTTCTTT
TRBV5-5	14	-	TRBJ1-4	-	CASNDGTYDEKLFF	TGTGCCAGTAACGATGGGACCTACGATGAAAAACTGTTTTTT
TRBV11-2	16	TRBD1	TRBJ1-1	-	CASSFYRGHGNTEAFF	TGTGCCAGCAGCTTCTACAGGGGGCATGGGAACACTGAAGCTTTCTTT
TRBV4-2	14	-	TRBJ2-2	-	CASSQDPLSGELFF	TGTGCCAGCAGCCAAGATCCCCTCAGCGGGGAGCTGTTTTTT
TRBV25-1	16	-	TRBJ1-1	-	CASSPLLGMLNTEAFF	TGTGCCAGCAGTCCACTATTGGGGATGTTGAACACTGAAGCTTTCTTT
TRBV25-1	11	-	TRBJ1-2	-	CASSDLYGYTF	TGTGCCAGCAGTGATTTATATGGCTACACCTTC
TRBV19	13	-	TRBJ1-3	-	CASRTGSGNTIYF	TGTGCCAGTAGAACGGGTTCTGGAAACACCATATATTTT
TRBV14	13	-	TRBJ1-1	-	CASRLGVNTEAFF	TGTGCCAGCAGGCTCGGGGTGAACACTGAAGCTTTCTTT
TRBV15	16	-	TRBJ2-7	-	CATSRDLMGSAYEQYF	TGTGCCACCAGCAGAGATCTGATGGGCAGCGCCTACGAGCAGTACTTC
TRBV6-5	14	-	TRBJ1-3	-	CASSQHYSGNTIYF	TGTGCCAGCAGTCAGCATTACTCTGGAAACACCATATATTTT
TRBV7-9	16	-	TRBJ1-3	-	CASSQTGKVSGNTIYF	TGTGCCAGCAGCCAAACAGGGAAGGTCTCTGGAAACACCATATATTTT
TRBV6-5	14	-	TRBJ2-7	-	CASSFSGFTYEQYF	TGTGCCAGCAGTTTCTCGGGCTTCACCTACGAGCAGTACTTC
TRBV10-1	13	-	TRBJ2-1	-	CASSASGLGEQFF	TGCGCCAGCAGTGCGTCGGGATTGGGTGAGCAGTTCTTC
TRBV18	15	TRBD1	TRBJ1-2	-	CASSPLDREGYGYTF	TGTGCCAGCTCCCCACTTGACAGGGAGGGCTATGGCTACACCTTC
TRBV5-1	14	-	TRBJ1-5	-	CASSLDGGNQPQHF	TGCGCCAGCAGCCTAGACGGAGGGAATCAGCCCCAGCATTTT
TRBV5-1	17	TRBD2	TRBJ2-3	-	CASSLEAGTSGTDTQYF	TGCGCCAGCAGCTTGGAGGCTGGGACTAGCGGCACAGATACGCAGTATTTT
TRBV6-5	13	-	TRBJ1-2	once	CASSYNTLEGYTF	TGTGCCAGCAGTTACAATACCCTTGAGGGCTACACCTTC
TRBV30	12	-	TRBJ1-5	-	CAWTIGQQPQHF	TGTGCCTGGACGATCGGTCAGCAGCCCCAGCATTTT